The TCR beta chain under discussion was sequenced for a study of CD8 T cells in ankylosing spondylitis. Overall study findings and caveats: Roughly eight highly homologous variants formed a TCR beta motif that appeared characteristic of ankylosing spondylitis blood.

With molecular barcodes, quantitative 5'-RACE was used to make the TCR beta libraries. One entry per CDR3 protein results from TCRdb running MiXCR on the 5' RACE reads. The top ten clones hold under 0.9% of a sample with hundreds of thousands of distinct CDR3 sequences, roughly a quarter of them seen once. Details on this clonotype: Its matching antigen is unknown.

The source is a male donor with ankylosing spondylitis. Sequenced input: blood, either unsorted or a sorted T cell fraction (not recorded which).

CDR3 loop: CASSLQGTVEQYV. As DNA, the CDR3 is TGTGCCAGCAGCTTACAGGGAACGGTTGAGCAGTACGTC. The gene calls are TRBV7-9 and TRBJ2-7; tentative D call: TRBD1 (5 bases). The germline V and J ends were trimmed by 2 bases and 7 bases, with 12 bases remaining between them. The CDR3 sequence is 13 residues long. Germline CDR1 SEHNR, CDR2 FQNEAQ (reference sequence).